The sequence of this T cell receptor beta chain was determined in a study of follicular helper T cells after annual influenza vaccination. Across the study: Sampling occurred days 0, 7 and 28 after each influenza vaccination.

Germline V gene sequence: CDR1 MNHNS, CDR2 SASEGT. Between the trimmed V and J ends, which lost 6 bases and 5 bases, there was a span of 16 bases. This CDR3 region has 14 residues. The data were produced by immunoSEQ multiplex PCR, yet TCRdb's version contains in-frame clones alone and is incomplete. The profile covers approximately 4,900 clones, with roughly nine tenths appearing a single time and approximately 1.5% taken by the ten largest. Time point given: 2013-2014 season, 7 days after vaccination. Non-naive CD4+CXCR5+PD-1+ cTfh were sorted into ICOS+CD38+ and ICOS-CD38- fractions. The receptor was derived from an adult who received the influenza vaccine. This material consisted of CXCR5+ CD38- circulating T follicular helper cells from blood, taken 7 days after influenza vaccination. Noted subset: circulating Tfh, non-naive CD4+CXCR5+PD-1+ (ICOS+CD38+ or ICOS-CD38-). The V and J genes are TRBV6-1 and TRBJ1-1, with unresolved D. In nucleotides, the CDR3 is TGTGCCAGCAGCAAAGAGGCGGCGAGGACTGAAGCTTTCTTT. This translates into CASSKEAARTEAFF.